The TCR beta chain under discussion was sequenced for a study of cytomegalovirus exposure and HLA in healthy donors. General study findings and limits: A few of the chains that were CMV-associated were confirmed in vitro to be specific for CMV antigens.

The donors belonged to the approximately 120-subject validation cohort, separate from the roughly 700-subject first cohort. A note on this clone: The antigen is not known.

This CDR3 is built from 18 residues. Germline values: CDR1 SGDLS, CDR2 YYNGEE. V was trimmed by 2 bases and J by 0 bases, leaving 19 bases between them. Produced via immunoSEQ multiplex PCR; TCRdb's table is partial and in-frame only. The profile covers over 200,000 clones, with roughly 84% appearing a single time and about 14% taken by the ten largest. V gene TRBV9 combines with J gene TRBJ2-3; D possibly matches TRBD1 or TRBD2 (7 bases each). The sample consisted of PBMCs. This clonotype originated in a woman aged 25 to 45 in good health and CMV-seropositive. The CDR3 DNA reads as TGTGCCAGCAGCGTCCCCCAGGGGGGGACCGCTAGCACAGATACGCAGTATTTT. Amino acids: CASSVPQGGTASTDTQYF. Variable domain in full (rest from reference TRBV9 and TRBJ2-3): DSGVTQTPKHLITATGQRVTLRCSPRSGDLSVYWYQQSLDQGLQFLIQYYNGEERAKGNILERFSAQQFPDLHSELNLSSLELGDSALYFCASSVPQGGTASTDTQYFGPGTRLTVL.